The TCR beta chain described here comes from a study of blood T cell repertoires in COVID-19. Study context: Collection of acute and convalescent COVID-19 samples took place in the United States, Italy and Spain. Nucleic acid was either cDNA or gDNA, and it came from T cells, B-cell-depleted T cells, or PBMCs.

Source study methods: Amplified reference gene primers provided the basis for estimating nucleated cell counts. Measured with immunoSEQ multiplex PCR; TCRdb has only the in-frame clones, and not every one. D and trimming were read from the DNA, whereas the V and J calls and clone size are those reported in that table. This repertoire shows about 330,000 clones, over 75% found once; its top ten account for 3% to 4%. CDR3 length: 15 residues. Trimming removed 4 bases from V and 7 bases from J, with 15 bases in between. Germline lookup yields CDR1 SGHRS and CDR2 YFSETQ. V usage is TRBV5-1 and J usage is TRBJ1-6; perhaps TRBD1 as D (6 bases). This TCR came from a woman in her fifties or sixties with active or convalescent COVID-19. Sequencing was carried out using peripheral blood. The DNA for the CDR3 is TGCGCCAGCAGCAGTCATTACAGGGAAAATTCACCCCTCCACTTT. Translation gives CASSSHYRENSPLHF.